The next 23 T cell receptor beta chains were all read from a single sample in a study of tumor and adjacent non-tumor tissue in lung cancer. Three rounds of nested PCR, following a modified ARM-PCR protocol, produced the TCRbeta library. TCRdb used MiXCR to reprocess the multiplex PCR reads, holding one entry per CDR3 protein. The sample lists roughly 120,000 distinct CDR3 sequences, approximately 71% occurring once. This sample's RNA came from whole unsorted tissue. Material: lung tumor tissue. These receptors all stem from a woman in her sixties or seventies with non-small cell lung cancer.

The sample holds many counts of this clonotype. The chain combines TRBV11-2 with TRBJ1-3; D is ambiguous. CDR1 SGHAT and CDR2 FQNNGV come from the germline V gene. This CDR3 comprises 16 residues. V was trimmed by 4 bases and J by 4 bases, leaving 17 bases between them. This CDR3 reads CASSSASGRVGNTIYF. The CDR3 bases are TGTGCCAGCAGCTCTGCCTCGGGGAGAGTAGGAAACACCATATATTTT.

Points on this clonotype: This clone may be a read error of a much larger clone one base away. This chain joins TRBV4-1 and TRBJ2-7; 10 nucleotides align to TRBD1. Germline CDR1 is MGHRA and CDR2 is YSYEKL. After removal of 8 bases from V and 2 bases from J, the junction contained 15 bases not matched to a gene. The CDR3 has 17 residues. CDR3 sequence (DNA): TGCGCCAGCGGCCCTACTCCATTAGGACAGGGGGCCTACGAGCAGTACTTC. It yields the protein CASGPTPLGQGAYEQYF.

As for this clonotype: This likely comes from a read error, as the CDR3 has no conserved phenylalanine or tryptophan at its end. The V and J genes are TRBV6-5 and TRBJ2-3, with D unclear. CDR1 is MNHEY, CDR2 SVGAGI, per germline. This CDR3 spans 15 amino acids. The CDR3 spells CASKTMEREADMQYI. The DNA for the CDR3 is TGTGCCAGCAAGACAATGGAGCGCGAGGCAGATATGCAGTATATT.

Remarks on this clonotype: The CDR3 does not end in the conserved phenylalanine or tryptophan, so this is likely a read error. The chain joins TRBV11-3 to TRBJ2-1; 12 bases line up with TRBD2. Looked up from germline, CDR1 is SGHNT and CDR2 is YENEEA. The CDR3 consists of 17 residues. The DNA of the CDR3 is TGTGCTAACAGCTTAGAGTTGACTAGCGGGGGCCACAATGAGCAGTTCCTC. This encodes CANSLELTSGGHNEQFL.

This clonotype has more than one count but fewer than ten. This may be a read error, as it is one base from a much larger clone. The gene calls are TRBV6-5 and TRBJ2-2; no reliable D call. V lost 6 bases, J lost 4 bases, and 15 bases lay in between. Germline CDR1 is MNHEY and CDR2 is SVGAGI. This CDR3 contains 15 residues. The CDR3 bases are TGTGCCAGCAGGCTGGCGACTGGTTCCACCGGGGAGCTGTTTTTT. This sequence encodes CASRLATGSTGELFF.

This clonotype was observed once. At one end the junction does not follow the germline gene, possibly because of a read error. The CDR3 DNA sequence: TGCACTGCTAGAAGAGACCAATACAAAGAGCAGTTCTTC. Translating it yields CTARRDQYKEQFF. This chain links TRBV20-1 with TRBJ2-1; D remains ambiguous. The CDR3 consists of 13 residues. Germline assignment: CDR1 DFQATT and CDR2 SNEGSKA (reference sequence).

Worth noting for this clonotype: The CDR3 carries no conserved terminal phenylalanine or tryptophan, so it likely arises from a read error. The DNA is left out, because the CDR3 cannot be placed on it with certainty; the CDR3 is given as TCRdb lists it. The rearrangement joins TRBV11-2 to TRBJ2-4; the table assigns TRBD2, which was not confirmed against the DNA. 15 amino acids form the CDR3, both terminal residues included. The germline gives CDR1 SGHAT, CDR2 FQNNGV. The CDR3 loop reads CASSSRTSGKNIKYL.

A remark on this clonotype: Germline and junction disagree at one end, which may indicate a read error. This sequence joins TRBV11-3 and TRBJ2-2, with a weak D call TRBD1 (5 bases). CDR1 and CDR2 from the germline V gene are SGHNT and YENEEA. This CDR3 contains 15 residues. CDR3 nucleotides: TGTGCGAGCAGCCCTGGGGCAGGGATTACCGGGGAGCTGTTTTTT. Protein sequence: CASSPGAGITGELFF. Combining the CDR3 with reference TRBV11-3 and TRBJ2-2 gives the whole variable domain EAGVVQSPRYKIIEKKQPVAFWCNPISGHNTLYWYLQNLGQGPELLIRYENEEAVDDSQLPKDRFSAERLKGVDSTLKIQPAELGDSAVYLCASSPGAGITGELFFGEGSRLTVL.

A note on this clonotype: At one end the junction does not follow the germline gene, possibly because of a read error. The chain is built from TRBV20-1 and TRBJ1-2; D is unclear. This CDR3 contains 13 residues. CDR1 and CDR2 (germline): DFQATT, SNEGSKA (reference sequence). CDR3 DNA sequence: TGCAGTACTAGAGTTCAGGCAGAATATGGCTACACCTTC. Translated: CSTRVQAEYGYTF.

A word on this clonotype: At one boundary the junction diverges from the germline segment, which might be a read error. The CDR3 sequence: CSARGRINTGELFF. CDR3 nucleotides: TGCAGTGCTAGAGGGCGGATAAACACCGGGGAGCTGTTTTTC. The chain combines TRBV20-1 with TRBJ2-2; D might be TRBD2 (5 bases). Germline V gene lookup returns CDR1 DFQATT and CDR2 SNEGSKA (reference sequence). This CDR3 comprises 14 residues.

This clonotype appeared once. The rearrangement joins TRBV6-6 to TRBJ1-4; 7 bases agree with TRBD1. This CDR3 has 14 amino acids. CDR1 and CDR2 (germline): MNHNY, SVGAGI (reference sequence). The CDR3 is CTTSPGTVDEKLFF. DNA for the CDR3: TGTACCACATCACCCGGGACAGTCGATGAAAAACTGTTTTTT.

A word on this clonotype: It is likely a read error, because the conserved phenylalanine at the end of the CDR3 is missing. The CDR3 DNA sequence: TGCGCCAGCAGCCAAGAGCGCGGGGCCAACGTCCTGACTTTG. It is translated as CASSQERGANVLTL. This chain joins TRBV4-3 and TRBJ2-6; D unresolved. CDR3 size: 14 residues. CDR1 is LGHNA and CDR2 is YSLEER in the germline V gene. Trimming took 0 bases from V and 4 from J, leaving 4 bases between them.

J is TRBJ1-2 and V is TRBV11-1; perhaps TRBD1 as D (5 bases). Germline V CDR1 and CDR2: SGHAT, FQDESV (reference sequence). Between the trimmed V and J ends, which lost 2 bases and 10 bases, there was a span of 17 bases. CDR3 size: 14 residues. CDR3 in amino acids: CASSLQGPLYNYTF. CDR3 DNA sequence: TGTGCCAGCAGCTTACAGGGCCCGCTCTATAACTACACCTTC.

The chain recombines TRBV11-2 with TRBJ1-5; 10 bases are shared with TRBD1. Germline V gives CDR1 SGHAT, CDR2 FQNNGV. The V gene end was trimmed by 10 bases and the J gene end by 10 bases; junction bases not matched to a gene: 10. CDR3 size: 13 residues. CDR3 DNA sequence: TGTGCCACCTCCCGGGACAGGGGCCATCCCCAGCATTTT. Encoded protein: CATSRDRGHPQHF. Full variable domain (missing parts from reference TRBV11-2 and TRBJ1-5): EAGVAQSPRYKIIEKRQSVAFWCNPISGHATLYWYQQILGQGPKLLIQFQNNGVVDDSQLPKDRFSAERLKGVDSTLKIQPAKLEDSAVYLCATSRDRGHPQHFGDGTRLSIL.

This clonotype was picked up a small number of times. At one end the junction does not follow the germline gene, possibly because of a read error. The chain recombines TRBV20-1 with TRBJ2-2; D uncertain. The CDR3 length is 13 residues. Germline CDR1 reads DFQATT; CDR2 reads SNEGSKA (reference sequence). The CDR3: CRAREMNTGELFF. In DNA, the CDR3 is TGCAGAGCTAGAGAGATGAACACCGGTGAGCTGTTTTTT.

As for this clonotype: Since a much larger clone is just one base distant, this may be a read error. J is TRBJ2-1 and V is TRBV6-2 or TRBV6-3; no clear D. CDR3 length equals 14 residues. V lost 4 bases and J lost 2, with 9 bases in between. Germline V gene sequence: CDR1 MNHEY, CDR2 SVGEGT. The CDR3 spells CASSSTVAYNEQFF. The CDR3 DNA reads TGTGCCAGCAGTTCTACAGTGGCCTACAATGAGCAGTTCTTC.

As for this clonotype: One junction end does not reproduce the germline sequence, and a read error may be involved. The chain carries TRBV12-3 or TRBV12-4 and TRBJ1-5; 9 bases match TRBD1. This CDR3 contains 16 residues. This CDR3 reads CAGSQTGGSGNQPQHF. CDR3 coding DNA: TGTGCCGGCAGTCAGACAGGGGGATCGGGCAATCAGCCCCAGCATTTT.

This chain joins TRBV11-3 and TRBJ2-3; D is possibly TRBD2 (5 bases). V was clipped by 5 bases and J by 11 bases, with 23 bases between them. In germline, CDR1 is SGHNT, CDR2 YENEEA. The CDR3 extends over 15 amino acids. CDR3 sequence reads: CASSPTGHGGHRQYF. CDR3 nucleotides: TGTGCCAGCAGCCCCACCGGGCATGGAGGTCATAGGCAGTATTTT.

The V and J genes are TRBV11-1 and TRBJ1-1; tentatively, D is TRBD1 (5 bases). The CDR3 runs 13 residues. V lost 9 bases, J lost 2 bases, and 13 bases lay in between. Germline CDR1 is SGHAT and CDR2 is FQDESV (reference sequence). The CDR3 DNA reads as TGTGCCAGGAGTCGGGGCCGCAACACTGAAGCTTTCTTT. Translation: CARSRGRNTEAFF. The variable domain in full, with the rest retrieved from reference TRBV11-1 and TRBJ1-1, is EAEVAQSPRYKITEKSQAVAFWCDPISGHATLYWYRQILGQGPELLVQFQDESVVDDSQLPKDRFSAERLKGVDSTLKIQPAELGDSAMYLCARSRGRNTEAFFGQGTRLTVV.

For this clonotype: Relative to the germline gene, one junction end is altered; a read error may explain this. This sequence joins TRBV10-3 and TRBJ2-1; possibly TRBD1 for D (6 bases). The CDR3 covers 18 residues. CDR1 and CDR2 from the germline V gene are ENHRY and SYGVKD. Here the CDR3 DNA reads TGTCCCATCAGTGAGTCAGGACGGGTAGGGAGAGGGGACAATGAGCAGTCCTTT. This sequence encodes CPISESGRVGRGDNEQSF.

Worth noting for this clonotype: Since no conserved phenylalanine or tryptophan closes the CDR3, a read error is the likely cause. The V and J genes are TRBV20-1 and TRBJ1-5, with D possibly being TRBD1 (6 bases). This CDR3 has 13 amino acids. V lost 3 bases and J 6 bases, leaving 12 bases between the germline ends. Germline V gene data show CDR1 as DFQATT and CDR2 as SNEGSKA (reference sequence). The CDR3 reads CSARRGARQPQHI. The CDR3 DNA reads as TGCAGTGCTAGGAGGGGGGCACGTCAGCCCCAGCATATT.

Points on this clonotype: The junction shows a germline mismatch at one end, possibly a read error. The CDR3 loop reads CASSLIGPPGRMNTGAIF. CDR3 in DNA: TGTGCCAGCAGCTTAATTGGACCGCCGGGACGGATGAACACTGGAGCTATCTTT. The rearrangement uses TRBV11-3 and TRBJ1-1; the D gene is possibly TRBD1 (5 bases). The CDR3 sequence is 18 residues long. Germline CDR1 SGHNT, CDR2 YENEEA.

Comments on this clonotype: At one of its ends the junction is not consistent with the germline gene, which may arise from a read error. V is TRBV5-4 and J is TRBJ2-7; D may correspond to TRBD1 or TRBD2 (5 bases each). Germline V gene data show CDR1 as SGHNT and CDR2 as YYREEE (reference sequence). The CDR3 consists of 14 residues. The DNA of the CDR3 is TGTGCCAGTAGCTTGGACTGGGACCCCTACGAGCAGTACTTC. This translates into CASSLDWDPYEQYF.